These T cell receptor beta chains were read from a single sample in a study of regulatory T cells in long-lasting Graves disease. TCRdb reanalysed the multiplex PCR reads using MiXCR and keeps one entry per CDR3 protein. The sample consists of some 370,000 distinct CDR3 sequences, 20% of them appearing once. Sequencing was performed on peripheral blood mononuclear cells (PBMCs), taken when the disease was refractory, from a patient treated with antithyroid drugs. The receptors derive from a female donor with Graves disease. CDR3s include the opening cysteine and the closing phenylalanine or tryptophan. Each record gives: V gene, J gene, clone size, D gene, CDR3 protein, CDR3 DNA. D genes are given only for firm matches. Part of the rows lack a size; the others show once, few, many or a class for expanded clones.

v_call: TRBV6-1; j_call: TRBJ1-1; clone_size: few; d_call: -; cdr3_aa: CASSIRDVGEAFF; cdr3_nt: TGTGCCAGCAGTATACGGGACGTAGGTGAAGCTTTCTTT
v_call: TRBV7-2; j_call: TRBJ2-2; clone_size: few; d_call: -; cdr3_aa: CASSATVNTGELFF; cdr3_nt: TGTGCCAGCAGCGCCACAGTTAACACCGGGGAGCTGTTTTTT
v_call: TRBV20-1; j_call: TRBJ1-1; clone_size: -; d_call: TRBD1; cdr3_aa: CSARPPLGQAVEAFF; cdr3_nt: TGCAGTGCTAGACCCCCCCTTGGACAGGCCGTGGAAGCTTTCTTT
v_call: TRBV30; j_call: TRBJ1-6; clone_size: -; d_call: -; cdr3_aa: CAWSLQGSSPLHF; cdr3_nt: TGTGCCTGGAGTTTACAGGGAAGTTCACCCCTCCACTTT
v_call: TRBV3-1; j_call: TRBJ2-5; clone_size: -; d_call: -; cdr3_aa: CASGGSQETQHF; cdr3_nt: TGTGCCAGCGGGGGCAGCCAAGAGACCCAGCACTTC
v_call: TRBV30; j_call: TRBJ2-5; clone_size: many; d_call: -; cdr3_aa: CAWSVGELETQYF; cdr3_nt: TGTGCCTGGAGTGTGGGGGAACTGGAGACCCAGTACTTC
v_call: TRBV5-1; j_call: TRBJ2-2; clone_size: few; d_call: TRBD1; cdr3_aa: CASSLGHRGNNTGELFF; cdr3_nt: TGCGCCAGCAGCTTGGGGCACAGGGGGAATAACACCGGGGAGCTGTTTTTT
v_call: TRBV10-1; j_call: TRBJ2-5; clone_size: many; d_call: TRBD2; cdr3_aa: CASGLAFVQETQYF; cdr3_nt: TGCGCCAGCGGACTAGCGTTCGTCCAAGAGACCCAGTACTTC
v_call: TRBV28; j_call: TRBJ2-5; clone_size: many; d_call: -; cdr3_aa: CASSLPGTEETQYF; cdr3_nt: TGTGCCAGCAGTTTACCCGGGACCGAGGAGACCCAGTACTTC
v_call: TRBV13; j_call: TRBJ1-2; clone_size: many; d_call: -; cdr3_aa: CASSLQRVRGYTF; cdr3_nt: TGTGCCAGCAGCTTACAGCGGGTGCGAGGCTACACCTTC
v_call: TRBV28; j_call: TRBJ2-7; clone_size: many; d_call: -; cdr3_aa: CASTLAPGTYEQYF; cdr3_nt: TGTGCCAGCACTTTAGCCCCAGGGACCTACGAGCAGTACTTC
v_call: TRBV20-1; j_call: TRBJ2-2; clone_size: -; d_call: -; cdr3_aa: CSARDRAGRVNTGELFF; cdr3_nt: TGCAGTGCTAGAGATCGGGCTGGGCGGGTGAACACCGGGGAGCTGTTTTTT
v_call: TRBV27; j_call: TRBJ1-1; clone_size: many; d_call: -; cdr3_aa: CASSPLGQPNTEAFF; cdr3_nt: TGTGCCAGCAGCCCTCTAGGACAGCCCAACACTGAAGCTTTCTTT
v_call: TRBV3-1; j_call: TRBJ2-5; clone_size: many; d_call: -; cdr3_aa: CASSQVGDFTQETQYF; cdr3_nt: TGTGCCAGCAGCCAAGTTGGAGATTTCACCCAAGAGACCCAGTACTTC
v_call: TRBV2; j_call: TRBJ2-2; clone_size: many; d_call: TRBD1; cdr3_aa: CASNSGGTVVGELFF; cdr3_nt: TGTGCCAGCAACTCTGGTGGGACAGTTGTCGGGGAGCTGTTTTTT
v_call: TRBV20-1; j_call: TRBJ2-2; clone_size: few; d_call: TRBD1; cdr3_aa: CSAKDRTAGELFF; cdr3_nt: TGCAGTGCTAAGGACAGGACGGCCGGGGAGCTGTTTTTT
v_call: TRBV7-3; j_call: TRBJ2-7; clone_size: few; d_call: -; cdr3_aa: CATAVAAYEQYF; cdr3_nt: TGTGCCACCGCCGTCGCCGCGTACGAGCAGTACTTC
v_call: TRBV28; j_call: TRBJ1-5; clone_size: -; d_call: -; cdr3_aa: CASSLPTSNQPQHF; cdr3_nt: TGTGCCAGCAGTTTACCCACTAGCAATCAGCCCCAGCATTTT
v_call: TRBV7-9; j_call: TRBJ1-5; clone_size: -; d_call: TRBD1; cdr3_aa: CASSLAGTGVQPQHF; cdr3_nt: TGTGCCAGCAGCTTAGCCGGAACAGGGGTCCAGCCCCAGCATTTT
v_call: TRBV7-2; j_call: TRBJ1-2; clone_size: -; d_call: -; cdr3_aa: CASSLVMGSGYTF; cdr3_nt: TGTGCCAGCAGCTTAGTAATGGGGAGCGGCTACACCTTC
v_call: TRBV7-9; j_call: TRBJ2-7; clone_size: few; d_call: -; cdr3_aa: CASSGGQPYEQYF; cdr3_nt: TGTGCCAGCAGCGGTGGACAACCGTACGAGCAGTACTTC
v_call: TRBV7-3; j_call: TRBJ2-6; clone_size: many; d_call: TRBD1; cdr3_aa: CASSSSSTATGAGANVLTF; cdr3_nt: TGTGCCAGCAGCTCCTCCTCGACTGCGACAGGGGCTGGGGCCAACGTCCTGACTTTC
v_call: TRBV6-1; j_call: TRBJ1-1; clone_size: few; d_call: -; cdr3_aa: CASTWTVMNTEAFF; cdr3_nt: TGTGCCAGCACCTGGACGGTGATGAACACTGAAGCTTTCTTT
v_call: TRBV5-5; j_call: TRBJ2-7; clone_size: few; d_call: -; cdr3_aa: CASSHVDRPYEQYF; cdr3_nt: TGTGCCAGCAGCCACGTCGACAGGCCCTACGAGCAGTACTTC
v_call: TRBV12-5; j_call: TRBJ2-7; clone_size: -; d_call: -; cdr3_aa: CASGSTPLTGEYHEQYF; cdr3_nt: TGTGCTAGTGGCTCTACCCCCCTGACGGGAGAGTACCACGAGCAGTACTTC
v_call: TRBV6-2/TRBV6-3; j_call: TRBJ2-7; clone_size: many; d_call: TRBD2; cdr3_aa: CASSLTSGIEQYF; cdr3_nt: TGTGCCAGCAGTTTGACTAGCGGGATCGAACAGTACTTC
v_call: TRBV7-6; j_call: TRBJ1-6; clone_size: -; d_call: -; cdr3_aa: CASSPGVNSPLHF; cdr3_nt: TGTGCCAGCAGCCCAGGGGTCAATTCACCCCTCCACTTT